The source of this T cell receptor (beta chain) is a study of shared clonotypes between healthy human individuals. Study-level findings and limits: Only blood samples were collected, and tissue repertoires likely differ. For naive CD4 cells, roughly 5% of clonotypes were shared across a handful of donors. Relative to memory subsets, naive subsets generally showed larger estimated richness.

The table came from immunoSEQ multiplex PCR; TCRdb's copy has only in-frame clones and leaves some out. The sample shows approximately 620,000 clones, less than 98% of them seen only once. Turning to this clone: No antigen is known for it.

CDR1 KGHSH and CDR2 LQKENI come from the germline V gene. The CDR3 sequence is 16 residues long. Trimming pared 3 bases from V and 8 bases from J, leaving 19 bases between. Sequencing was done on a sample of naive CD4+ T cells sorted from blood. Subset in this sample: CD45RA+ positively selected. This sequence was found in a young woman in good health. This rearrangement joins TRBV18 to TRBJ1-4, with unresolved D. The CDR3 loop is CASSPVRSFGGEKLFF. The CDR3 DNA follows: TGTGCCAGCTCACCTGTGAGGTCTTTCGGCGGGGAAAAACTGTTTTTT.